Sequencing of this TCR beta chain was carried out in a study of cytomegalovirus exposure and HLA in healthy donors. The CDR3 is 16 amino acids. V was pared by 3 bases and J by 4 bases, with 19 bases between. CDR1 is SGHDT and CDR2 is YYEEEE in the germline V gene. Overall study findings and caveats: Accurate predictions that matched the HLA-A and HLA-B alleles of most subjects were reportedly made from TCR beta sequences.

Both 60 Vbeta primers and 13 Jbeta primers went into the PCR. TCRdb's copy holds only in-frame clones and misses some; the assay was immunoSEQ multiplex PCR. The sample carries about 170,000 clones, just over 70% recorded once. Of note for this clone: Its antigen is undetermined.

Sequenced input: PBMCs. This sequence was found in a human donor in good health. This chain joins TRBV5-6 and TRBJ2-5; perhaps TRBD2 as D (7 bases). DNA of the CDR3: TGTGCCAGCAGCTCCCCCCGGGGGGCGTCACGAGAGACCCAGTACTTC. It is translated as CASSSPRGASRETQYF.